These 6 T cell receptor beta chains share one sample of origin, sequenced in a study of T cell responses to AZD1222 COVID-19 vaccine. Data came from immunoSEQ multiplex PCR; TCRdb stores just in-frame clones and leaves some out. The table lists some 140,000 clones, about 85% of them singletons, with around 3% in the top ten. The starting material was peripheral blood, obtained on day 0 of AZD1222 vaccination. The receptors derive from an adult in good health.

The gene calls are TRBV12-5 and TRBJ1-2; D might be TRBD1 (5 bases). The ends were cut back, 7 bases at V and 0 bases at J, with 9 bases in the middle. There are 13 residues in the CDR3. Germline CDR1 LGHNT, CDR2 FRNRAP. The CDR3 region is CASAQGANYGYTF. The CDR3 coding sequence is TGTGCTAGTGCCCAGGGAGCTAACTATGGCTACACCTTC.

V usage is TRBV10-3 and J usage is TRBJ1-6, with TRBD1 matching over 7 bases. Unmatched junction bases numbered 5, after V lost 6 bases and J lost 6 bases. CDR1 and CDR2 (germline): ENHRY, SYGVKD. The CDR3 covers 14 residues. The CDR3: CAIREGQTNSPLHF. CDR3 coding DNA: TGTGCCATCAGGGAGGGACAGACTAATTCACCCCTCCACTTT.

The table lists this clone with a count of one. In DNA form, the CDR3 reads TGTGCCAGCAGCTTAGGGACTGTTCCCTCTGGAAACACCATATATTTT. Translated: CASSLGTVPSGNTIYF. V usage is TRBV7-2 and J usage is TRBJ1-3; no reliable D call. The CDR3 totals 16 residues. Germline CDR1 is SGHTA and CDR2 is FQGNSA. V was trimmed by 1 base and J by 0 bases, leaving 10 bases between them.

This chain uses TRBV6-5 with TRBJ1-4; 8 bases agree with TRBD1. The germline CDR1 and CDR2 sequences are MNHEY and SVGAGI. J gave up 7 bases and V 6 bases, and 7 bases lay outside the gene matches. The CDR3 covers 14 residues. The CDR3 protein is CASRAGGAGEKLFF. The CDR3 coding sequence is TGTGCCAGCAGGGCAGGGGGCGCGGGTGAAAAACTGTTTTTT.

The chain has TRBV29-1 and TRBJ1-2; D is undetermined. The CDR3 runs to 12 residues. V lost 4 bases and J lost 5, with 11 bases in between. Looked up from germline, CDR1 is SQVTM and CDR2 is ANQGSEA. The CDR3 nucleotides read TGCAGCGTTGGGCGTGAGGGATATGGCTACACCTTC. As protein: CSVGREGYGYTF.

This clone was observed a handful of times. The rearrangement links TRBV20-1 to TRBJ2-1, with unresolved D. The CDR3 is 14 residues long. V was shortened by 3 bases and J by 4 bases, with 13 bases between the two germline ends. Germline V CDR1 and CDR2: DFQATT, SNEGSKA (reference sequence). This chain's CDR3 is CSASWGLPYNEQFF. For the CDR3, the DNA is TGCAGTGCTAGTTGGGGTTTACCGTACAATGAGCAGTTCTTC.